This TCR beta chain was captured by sequencing in a study of blood T cell repertoires in COVID-19. Germline trimming cut 1 base from V and 3 bases from J; bases unmatched to any gene: 6. Germline V lookup: CDR1 MGHRA, CDR2 YSYEKL. CDR3 length equals 16 residues. Original handling: Reference gene primer amplification gave estimated nucleated cell counts. This table comes from immunoSEQ multiplex PCR, and its TCRdb copy is limited to in-frame clones, with some not included. D and trimming were read from the DNA, whereas the V and J calls and clone size are those reported in that table. The data hold hundreds of thousands of clones, with around 87% observed a single time.

This chain joins TRBV4-1 and TRBJ2-3, with 8 bases aligning to TRBD2. The clonotype originates from a woman aged 45-65 years who had recovered from COVID-19. Material for sequencing was peripheral blood. CDR3 sequence: CASSQGTAGATDTQYF. The CDR3 DNA is TGCGCCAGCAGCCAAGGGACAGCGGGAGCGACAGATACGCAGTATTTT.